This T cell receptor (beta chain) was sequenced in a study of low-dose radiotherapy and immunotherapy resistance in tumors. Primers used for first-strand cDNA, a TRAV- and TRBV-specific set, covered both alpha and beta chains. TCR amplification involved 20 PCR cycles with a constant-region primer and V-primer adapter. TCRdb redid the calling of the reads with MiXCR, one entry per CDR3 protein. The repertoire holds tens of thousands of distinct CDR3 sequences, with around a fifth as singletons. Many counts were recorded for this clonotype. This sample's time point: after trial treatment. Described treatment: LDRT plus nivolumab, ipilimumab, low-dose cyclophosphamide and aspirin (RACIN trial). Sequenced here: PBMCs, sampled after low-dose radiotherapy plus immunotherapy. The sequence derives from a female donor with ovarian cancer.

CDR3 amino acids: CASSYRDRVYNEQFF. The CDR3 bases are TGTGCCAGCAGTTACCGGGACAGGGTCTACAATGAGCAGTTCTTC. J is TRBJ2-1 and V is TRBV6-2 or TRBV6-3, with TRBD1 matching 9 bases. Germline V gene sequence: CDR1 MNHEY, CDR2 SVGEGT. This CDR3 region has 15 residues. J was trimmed by 3 bases and V by 2 bases; bases with no gene match: 2.